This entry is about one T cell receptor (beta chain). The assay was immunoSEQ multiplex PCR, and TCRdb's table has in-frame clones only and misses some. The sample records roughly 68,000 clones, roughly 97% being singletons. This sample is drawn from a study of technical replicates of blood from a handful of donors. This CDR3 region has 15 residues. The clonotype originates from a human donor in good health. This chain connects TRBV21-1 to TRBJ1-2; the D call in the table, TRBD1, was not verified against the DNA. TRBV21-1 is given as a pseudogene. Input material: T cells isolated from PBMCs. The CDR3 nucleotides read TGTGCCAGCAGCACTCTGGGACAGGGGGCAGATGGCTACACCTTC. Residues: CASSTLGQGADGYTF.